These 27 T cell receptor beta chains were all obtained from the same sample, sequenced in a study of T cell clonotyping in hematopoietic cell transplantation. Stated time point: recipient sample about 28 days before transplant, after cytoreduction. Clones were read by immunoSEQ multiplex PCR, and TCRdb kept only the in-frame ones, dropping some. Altogether over 45,000 clones are present, 80% to 90% being singletons, with the ten largest covering about 5.6%. The specimen was peripheral blood mononuclear cells, collected before stem cell transplant. All receptors derive from a man in his 60s with biphenotypic leukemia. Some clones in this sample may be carry-over from other donors' samples.

This clone is a singleton in its sample. This rearrangement joins TRBV9 to TRBJ1-1, with D possibly being TRBD1 (6 bases). V lost 3 bases and J 1 base, leaving 7 bases between the germline ends. This CDR3 has 13 residues. CDR1 and CDR2 from the germline V gene are SGDLS and YYNGEE. CDR3 loop: CASSGQANTEAFF. DNA for the CDR3: TGTGCCAGCAGCGGACAGGCGAACACTGAAGCTTTCTTT.

The J gene is TRBJ2-7, the V gene TRBV6-1; unclear D gene. The germline gives CDR1 MNHNS, CDR2 SASEGT. The CDR3 totals 14 residues. With 1 base removed from V and 0 bases from J, the gap between germline ends came to 7 bases. The CDR3 DNA reads as TGTGCCAGCAGTGAAGGCCCTGCCTCCTACGAGCAGTACTTC. Protein product: CASSEGPASYEQYF.

V is TRBV4-3 and J is TRBJ2-2, with D hard to call. Trimming took off 1 base at V and 0 bases at J, with 6 bases between the two ends. The CDR3 is 15 residues long. The V gene's germline CDR1 is LGHNA and CDR2 YSLEER. The DNA for the CDR3 is TGCGCCAGCAGCCAAGTCGCAGCGAACACCGGGGAGCTGTTTTTT. It codes for CASSQVAANTGELFF.

The sample holds one count of this clone. The chain is built from TRBV28 and TRBJ1-5; D call uncertain. Germline loops: CDR1 MDHEN, CDR2 SYDVKM. The CDR3 loop spans 16 amino acids. V was cut by 6 bases and J by 6 bases, with 21 bases left in between. CDR3 protein: CASSPAGQVDRQPQHF. CDR3 coding DNA: TGTGCCAGCAGCCCGGCTGGGCAGGTTGATCGTCAGCCCCAGCATTTT.

This chain joins TRBV28 and TRBJ1-4; 8 bases agree with TRBD1. The CDR3 contains 15 residues. Per germline, CDR1 MDHEN and CDR2 SYDVKM. Trimming cost V 4 bases and J 8 bases; bases outside gene matches: 9. CDR3 nucleotide sequence: TGTGCCAGCAGTTCACCAGGGGGCAGTGGGGAAAAACTGTTTTTT. It is translated as CASSSPGGSGEKLFF.

The chain is built from TRBV28 and TRBJ1-2; D not resolved. The CDR3 loop spans 15 amino acids. Germline V gene sequence: CDR1 MDHEN, CDR2 SYDVKM. Deletions cut 4 bases from V and 4 bases from J, with 16 bases between. The CDR3 nucleotides read TGTGCCAGCAGTTCCCCGATTGAGGGCGGCTATGGCTACACCTTC. It specifies CASSSPIEGGYGYTF.

V usage is TRBV4-1 and J usage is TRBJ2-3; TRBD2 agrees at 7 bases. J gave up 5 bases and V 5 bases, and 4 bases lay outside the gene matches. CDR1 MGHRA and CDR2 YSYEKL come from the germline V gene. CDR3 length: 13 residues. The CDR3 DNA follows: TGCGCCAGCAGCGCGGGAGCGAGAGATACGCAGTATTTT. Its protein product is CASSAGARDTQYF.

J is TRBJ1-5 and V is TRBV6-6; D not certain. CDR1 and CDR2 from the germline V gene are MNHNY and SVGAGI (reference sequence). The CDR3 is 13 amino acids. V dropped 5 bases and J dropped 6 bases, with 11 bases sitting between them. Here the CDR3 DNA reads TGTGCCAGCAGTCACGACCCGATTCAGCCCCAGCATTTT. This sequence encodes CASSHDPIQPQHF.

This clone showed up just once. The chain recombines TRBV19 with TRBJ2-6; possibly TRBD1 or TRBD2 for D (6 bases each). Looked up from germline, CDR1 is LNHDA and CDR2 is SQIVND (reference sequence). V lost 3 bases and J lost 0, with 18 bases in between. CDR3 length: 19 residues. CDR3 sequence (DNA): TGTGCCAGTAGTATGGGGGGCCCGGGGGATGTCTCTGGGGCCAACGTCCTGACTTTC. It specifies CASSMGGPGDVSGANVLTF.

The genes are TRBV11-2 and TRBJ1-1, with D unclear. V lost 7 bases to trimming and J lost 4 bases, with 7 bases between them. Germline V gene lookup returns CDR1 SGHAT and CDR2 FQNNGV. The CDR3 extends over 11 amino acids. The CDR3 sequence: CASITFTEAFF. CDR3 DNA: TGTGCCAGCATTACTTTCACTGAAGCTTTCTTT.

This clone has a single count. This sequence joins TRBV11-2 and TRBJ1-2, with D perhaps matching TRBD1 (5 bases). The V gene lost 5 bases and the J gene lost 8 bases, with 18 bases spanning the gap. This CDR3 region has 14 residues. Germline V CDR1 and CDR2: SGHAT, FQNNGV. CDR3 residues: CASSRDPGDGGYTF. CDR3 in DNA: TGTGCCAGCAGCAGGGACCCGGGGGACGGGGGCTACACCTTC.

The CDR3 coding sequence is TGTGCCAGCAGTGACAGGGGGACGAACTATGGCTACACCTTC. Its protein is CASSDRGTNYGYTF. The chain joins TRBV6-5 to TRBJ1-2; 9 positions match TRBD1. From germline, CDR1 is MNHEY and CDR2 SVGAGI. The junction had 3 bases not matched to a gene; V was cut back by 5 bases and J by 2 bases. The CDR3 runs to 14 residues.

The chain links TRBV28 to TRBJ1-2; maybe TRBD1 (6 bases). Trimming removed 5 bases at V and 4 bases at J, with 14 bases between. The CDR3 runs to 14 residues. CDR1 MDHEN and CDR2 SYDVKM come from the germline V gene. For the CDR3, the DNA is TGTGCCAGCAGTCCGACAGGAGAAGGCTATGGCTACACCTTC. Residues: CASSPTGEGYGYTF.

This chain connects TRBV6-5 to TRBJ2-5, with 8 bases aligning to TRBD1. The CDR3 contains 13 residues. The germline V gene has CDR1 MNHEY and CDR2 SVGAGI. V shed 6 bases and J 6 bases; nucleotides not matched to a gene: 6. The CDR3 DNA is TGTGCCAGCAGCTCGGACAGGGCGCAGACCCAGTACTTC. Translation: CASSSDRAQTQYF.

The chain is built from TRBV5-4 and TRBJ1-1; no firm D call. CDR3 length: 14 amino acids. Trimming shortened V by 0 bases and J by 4 bases, and 10 bases separated the two germline ends. Germline loops: CDR1 SGHNT, CDR2 YYREEE (reference sequence). The CDR3 is CASSLDSASTEAFF. Here the CDR3 DNA reads TGTGCCAGCAGCTTGGACAGTGCGAGCACTGAAGCTTTCTTT.

This chain uses TRBV2 with TRBJ2-2; TRBD2 is a possible D gene (5 bases). Trimming pared 4 bases from V and 1 base from J, leaving 10 bases between. Germline CDR1 SNHLY, CDR2 FYNNEI. This CDR3 is built from 15 residues. The CDR3 bases are TGTGCCAGCAGTGGACCACTAGGGAACACCGGGGAGCTGTTTTTT. Translation: CASSGPLGNTGELFF.

The chain employs TRBV20-1 and TRBJ1-2; TRBD1 is a possible D gene (6 bases). The ends were cut back, 4 bases at V and 6 bases at J, with 9 bases in the middle. The V gene's germline CDR1 is DFQATT and CDR2 SNEGSKA (reference sequence). The CDR3 loop spans 11 amino acids. The CDR3 reads CSATGQNGYTF. The CDR3 nucleotides read TGCAGTGCTACAGGACAGAATGGCTACACCTTC.

The chain combines TRBV7-2 with TRBJ2-7; D perhaps matches TRBD2 (5 bases). The V gene lost 1 base and the J gene lost 7 bases, with 14 bases spanning the gap. Germline loops: CDR1 SGHTA, CDR2 FQGNSA. The CDR3 loop spans 14 amino acids. CDR3 residues: CASSLVALGVEQYF. The CDR3 DNA reads TGTGCCAGCAGCTTAGTGGCTTTGGGAGTGGAGCAGTACTTC.

V gene TRBV30 combines with J gene TRBJ1-2; D gene unclear. V was trimmed by 6 bases and J by 5 bases, leaving 16 bases between them. This CDR3 is 13 amino acids long. CDR1 GTSNPN and CDR2 SVGIG come from the germline V gene (reference sequence). DNA of the CDR3: TGTGCCTGTTCCGTGGTTGCTGGATATGGCTACACCTTC. Amino acid sequence: CACSVVAGYGYTF.

V usage is TRBV7-2 and J usage is TRBJ2-7; D might be TRBD1 (5 bases). V dropped 1 base and J dropped 2 bases, with 9 bases sitting between them. The CDR3 runs to 14 residues. The germline V gene encodes CDR1 SGHTA and CDR2 FQGNSA. The CDR3 DNA reads as TGTGCCAGCAGCTTAGAGACAGTGACCTACGAGCAGTACTTC. Amino acid sequence: CASSLETVTYEQYF.

The V gene is TRBV6-1, the J gene TRBJ1-5; no reliable D call. Trimming pared 0 bases from V and 6 bases from J, leaving 9 bases between. The CDR3 length is 14 residues. Germline CDR1 MNHNS, CDR2 SASEGT. CDR3 loop: CASSEARGLQPQHF. The CDR3 nucleotides are TGTGCCAGCAGTGAAGCAAGAGGGCTTCAGCCCCAGCATTTT.

This chain connects TRBV7-2 to TRBJ2-7; 7 bases agree with TRBD2. After removal of 5 bases from V and 1 base from J, the junction contained 5 bases not matched to a gene. The CDR3 is 14 residues long. Looked up from germline, CDR1 is SGHTA and CDR2 is FQGNSA. CDR3 sequence (DNA): TGTGCCAGCAGCCATAGCGGGCCGTCCTACGAGCAGTACTTC. It encodes CASSHSGPSYEQYF.

The V gene is TRBV28, the J gene TRBJ2-7; the match to TRBD1 covers 7 bases. The CDR3 sequence is 12 residues long. The germline gives CDR1 MDHEN, CDR2 SYDVKM. The junction had 3 bases not matched to a gene; V was cut back by 7 bases and J by 3 bases. The CDR3 DNA sequence: TGTGCCAGCACCGACAGGGTCTACGAGCAGTACTTC. This sequence encodes CASTDRVYEQYF.

The chain uses TRBV27 and TRBJ2-5, with 13 nucleotides matching TRBD2. The germline V gene has CDR1 MNHEY and CDR2 SMNVEV (reference sequence). Trimming took 6 bases from V and 7 from J; bases not matched to a gene: 5. This CDR3 has 14 residues. The CDR3 sequence is CASSRTSGSLTQYF. In DNA, the CDR3 is TGTGCCAGCAGCCGGACTAGCGGGAGTTTGACCCAGTACTTC.

This rearrangement joins TRBV28 to TRBJ1-2, with D hard to call. Germline V lookup: CDR1 MDHEN, CDR2 SYDVKM. The CDR3 extends over 14 amino acids. V was shortened by 5 bases and J by 4 bases, with 14 bases between the two germline ends. The CDR3 coding sequence is TGTGCCAGCAGTAGCCCCGGGAGGTTCTATGGCTACACCTTC. Protein sequence: CASSSPGRFYGYTF.

The chain uses TRBV30 and TRBJ1-6; 8 nucleotides align to TRBD1. Germline loops: CDR1 GTSNPN, CDR2 SVGIG (reference sequence). The CDR3 runs 14 residues. J was trimmed by 5 bases and V by 1 base; bases with no gene match: 1. Here the CDR3 reads CAWSGGQDNSPLHF. CDR3 nucleotides: TGTGCCTGGAGTGGGGGACAGGATAATTCACCCCTCCACTTT.

This clone was counted once. The chain joins TRBV19 to TRBJ1-2, with 8 nucleotides matching TRBD1. The CDR3 covers 13 residues. CDR1 and CDR2 (germline): LNHDA, SQIVND (reference sequence). Germline trimming cut 5 bases from V and 6 bases from J; bases unmatched to any gene: 5. The CDR3 is CASSEDRVDGYTF. DNA of the CDR3: TGTGCCAGTAGTGAGGACAGGGTAGATGGCTACACCTTC.